This passage covers 30 T cell receptor beta chains from one sample sequenced in a study of cytomegalovirus exposure and HLA in healthy donors. It was with 60 Vbeta and 13 Jbeta primers that the PCR ran. The method was immunoSEQ multiplex PCR; TCRdb's version includes in-frame clones alone and lacks a portion of them. The data contain 250,000 to 350,000 clones, 86% of them singletons. Sequencing was performed on PBMCs. The receptors come from a man aged 35-49 years in good health and CMV-seropositive.

The rearrangement links TRBV19 to TRBJ2-7; weak D call: TRBD1 (6 bases). From germline, CDR1 is LNHDA and CDR2 SQIVND (reference sequence). This CDR3 spans 16 amino acids. V lost 5 bases and J lost 0, with 17 bases in between. The CDR3 is CASSPLTGQSSYEQYF. The CDR3 nucleotides read TGTGCCAGTAGTCCCCTAACAGGACAGAGCTCCTACGAGCAGTACTTC. The variable domain in full, completed from reference TRBV19 and TRBJ2-7, reads DGGITQSPKYLFRKEGQNVTLSCEQNLNHDAMYWYRQDPGQGLRLIYYSQIVNDFQKGDIAEGYSVSREKKESFPLTVTSAQKNPTAFYLCASSPLTGQSSYEQYFGPGTRLTVT.

This clone showed up just once. The V gene is TRBV7-2, the J gene TRBJ2-7; 11 positions agree with TRBD1. The germline CDR1 and CDR2 sequences are SGHTA and FQGNSA. The CDR3 runs to 14 residues. With V trimmed by 5 bases and J by 3 bases, 3 bases remained unmatched. CDR3 sequence reads: CASSRDRGVYEQYF. Here the CDR3 DNA reads TGTGCCAGCAGCCGGGACAGGGGGGTCTACGAGCAGTACTTC.

The rearrangement joins TRBV7-3 to TRBJ1-2; D ambiguous. V was shortened by 0 bases and J by 8 bases, with 10 bases between the two germline ends. In germline, CDR1 is SGHTA, CDR2 FQGTGA. The CDR3 consists of 13 residues. CDR3 protein: CASSLTGGRGYTF. CDR3 nucleotides: TGTGCCAGCAGCTTAACGGGCGGGAGAGGCTACACCTTC.

The V call is TRBV4-2, the J call TRBJ2-7, with TRBD2 matching 8 bases. The trim removed 4 bases at V and 6 bases at J, leaving 17 bases unmatched. This CDR3 spans 17 amino acids. From germline, CDR1 is LGHNA and CDR2 YNFKEQ. The DNA for the CDR3 is TGTGCCAGCAGCCTACAACCCCCGGGACTAGGGACCTTCGAGCAGTACTTC. It specifies CASSLQPPGLGTFEQYF.

Details on this clone: Compared with germline, one end of the junction differs, possibly owing to a read error. V usage is TRBV7-7 and J usage is TRBJ2-1, with D perhaps TRBD1 (6 bases). Germline CDR1 is SSHAT and CDR2 is FNYEAQ (reference sequence). The CDR3 sequence is 15 residues long. The CDR3 spells CASSPQQGYYNEQFF. CDR3 nucleotides: TGTGCTAGCAGCCCCCAACAGGGATATTACAATGAGCAGTTCTTC. Variable domain in full (rest from reference TRBV7-7 and TRBJ2-1): GAGVSQSPRYKVTKRGQDVTLRCDPISSHATLYWYQQALGQGPEFLTYFNYEAQPDKSGLPSDRFSAERPEGSISTLTIQRTEQRDSAMYRCASSPQQGYYNEQFFGPGTRLTVL.

The chain couples TRBV6-4 to TRBJ2-3; D not certain. This CDR3 contains 16 residues. Germline-derived CDR1 and CDR2 are MRHNA and SNTAGT. Trimming shortened V by 3 bases and J by 6 bases, and 19 bases separated the two germline ends. CDR3: CASSERRTSVGDTQYF. CDR3 coding DNA: TGTGCCAGCAGTGAACGGAGAACGTCAGTTGGGGATACGCAGTATTTT.

The chain recombines TRBV28 with TRBJ2-3, with 15 bases aligning to TRBD2. Looked up from germline, CDR1 is MDHEN and CDR2 is SYDVKM. The CDR3 spans 19 residues. The V segment lost 3 bases and the J segment 2 bases; nucleotides outside the gene matches: 9. CDR3 nucleotides: TGTGCCAGCAGTTTGGGACTAGCGGGAGGTTATAGCTACACAGATACGCAGTATTTT. Its protein product is CASSLGLAGGYSYTDTQYF.

The rearrangement uses TRBV19 and TRBJ2-7, with 8 nucleotides matching TRBD1. The CDR3 totals 13 residues. CDR1 is LNHDA and CDR2 is SQIVND in the germline V gene (reference sequence). With 6 bases clipped from V and 1 base from J, the junction kept 2 bases outside the gene matches. DNA of the CDR3: TGTGCCAGTAGGGGGACAGGATCCTACGAGCAGTACTTC. Its translation is CASRGTGSYEQYF.

The rearrangement links TRBV7-6 to TRBJ2-1; D unresolved. Germline values: CDR1 SGHVS, CDR2 FNYEAQ. The V end lost 5 bases, the J end lost 4 bases, and 15 bases lay between the germline ends. The CDR3 totals 15 residues. CDR3 sequence reads: CASSPSTNSYNEQFF. The CDR3 DNA reads TGTGCCAGCAGCCCGAGCACGAACTCTTACAATGAGCAGTTCTTC. Drawing the rest from reference TRBV7-6 and TRBJ2-1, the complete variable domain is GAGVSQSPRYKVTKRGQDVALRCDPISGHVSLYWYRQALGQGPEFLTYFNYEAQQDKSGLPNDRFSAERPEGSISTLTIQRTEQRDSAMYRCASSPSTNSYNEQFFGPGTRLTVL.

The chain has TRBV7-6 and TRBJ2-1; D perhaps matches TRBD2 (6 bases). The CDR3 consists of 15 residues. V was pared by 5 bases and J by 0 bases, with 11 bases between. Germline assignment: CDR1 SGHVS and CDR2 FNYEAQ. The CDR3 nucleotides read TGTGCCAGCAGCGAAGGGACTTTCTCCTACAATGAGCAGTTCTTC. This sequence encodes CASSEGTFSYNEQFF.

This chain connects TRBV4-2 to TRBJ2-7; maybe TRBD1 (7 bases). V lost 2 bases and J 2 bases, leaving 16 bases between the germline ends. Per the germline V gene, CDR1 is LGHNA and CDR2 is YNFKEQ. This CDR3 is built from 16 residues. CDR3 DNA sequence: TGTGCCAGCAGCCAATCCCCGACAGGGAGGCCCTACGAGCAGTACTTC. This sequence encodes CASSQSPTGRPYEQYF.

The gene calls are TRBV9 and TRBJ1-1; 7 nucleotides align to TRBD1. The CDR3 covers 16 residues. J lost 0 bases, V lost 4 bases, and 9 bases had no gene match. Germline V gene sequence: CDR1 SGDLS, CDR2 YYNGEE. CDR3 sequence: CASSRQGPVMNTEAFF. CDR3 in DNA: TGTGCCAGCAGCAGACAGGGACCCGTCATGAACACTGAAGCTTTCTTT.

V gene TRBV7-3 combines with J gene TRBJ2-7, with 7 bases that match TRBD2. The CDR3 consists of 15 residues. Germline V gene data show CDR1 as SGHTA and CDR2 as FQGTGA. V lost 2 bases to trimming and J lost 6 bases; unmatched junction nucleotides: 10. CDR3 region: CASSLDGGGGFEQYF. Here the CDR3 DNA reads TGTGCCAGCAGCTTAGATGGGGGGGGTGGATTCGAGCAGTACTTC.

As concerns this clone: At the DNA level, this CDR3 is encoded by other sequences in the same sample as well. This sequence joins TRBV28 and TRBJ1-2; D not certain. This CDR3 is 12 amino acids long. V was shortened by 3 bases and J by 4 bases, with 6 bases between the two germline ends. From germline, CDR1 is MDHEN and CDR2 SYDVKM. For the CDR3, the DNA is TGTGCCAGCAGTTTCCGGGGCTATGGCTACACCTTC. It specifies CASSFRGYGYTF.

This clone was seen only a few times. The rearrangement links TRBV7-2 to TRBJ2-1, with D perhaps TRBD1 (5 bases). Germline assignment: CDR1 SGHTA and CDR2 FQGNSA. V lost 5 bases and J 4 bases, leaving 15 bases between the germline ends. The CDR3 contains 15 residues. The CDR3 coding sequence is TGTGCCAGCAGCCCCCATAGGGGTGGGTACAATGAGCAGTTCTTC. This sequence encodes CASSPHRGGYNEQFF. The variable domain in full, completed from reference TRBV7-2 and TRBJ2-1, reads GAGVSQSPSNKVTEKGKDVELRCDPISGHTALYWYRQSLGQGLEFLIYFQGNSAPDKSGLPSDRFSAERTGGSVSTLTIQRTQQEDSAVYLCASSPHRGGYNEQFFGPGTRLTVL.

The CDR3 DNA sequence: TGTGCCAGCAGCCCAAGTCTGGGACAGCGTAGCTCTGGGGCCAACGTCCTGACTTTC. The encoded protein is CASSPSLGQRSSGANVLTF. The rearrangement joins TRBV9 to TRBJ2-6; 7 bases are shared with TRBD1. The V and J ends lost 4 bases and 0 bases, in that order; junction bases with no gene match: 13. CDR3 length equals 19 residues. Germline V gene data show CDR1 as SGDLS and CDR2 as YYNGEE.

The V gene is TRBV19, the J gene TRBJ2-3, with a tentative D call TRBD2 (6 bases). Germline V gene sequence: CDR1 LNHDA, CDR2 SQIVND (reference sequence). V was shortened by 6 bases and J by 1 base, with 11 bases between the two germline ends. The length of the CDR3 is 14 residues. The CDR3 loop is CASRWGVGTDTQYF. CDR3 DNA: TGTGCCAGTAGATGGGGGGTGGGCACAGATACGCAGTATTTT.

This clone came up a few times. V and J are TRBV7-6 and TRBJ2-2; 8 positions agree with TRBD2. Unmatched junction bases numbered 8, after V lost 1 base and J lost 4 bases. Germline V gene sequence: CDR1 SGHVS, CDR2 FNYEAQ. The CDR3 contains 17 residues. CDR3 sequence: CASSLGVSGIFTGELFF. CDR3 in DNA: TGTGCCAGCAGCTTAGGTGTTAGCGGGATTTTCACCGGGGAGCTGTTTTTT.

This clone has only a few counts. This sequence joins TRBV11-2 and TRBJ1-1, with TRBD1 as a possible D gene (6 bases). The CDR3 spans 15 residues. Trimming shortened V by 0 bases and J by 4 bases, and 12 bases separated the two germline ends. Germline V lookup: CDR1 SGHAT, CDR2 FQNNGV. The CDR3 here is CASSLDGGGPTEAFF. The DNA of the CDR3 is TGTGCCAGCAGCTTAGATGGGGGGGGCCCCACTGAAGCTTTCTTT.

The V call is TRBV18, the J call TRBJ2-7; D perhaps matches TRBD2 (5 bases). The V gene's germline CDR1 is KGHSH and CDR2 LQKENI. The CDR3 is 17 residues long. Trimming took 0 bases from V and 0 from J, leaving 15 bases between them. The CDR3 DNA follows: TGTGCCAGCTCACCACCGGAGGCCTCGGGATTCTCCTACGAGCAGTACTTC. Amino acid sequence: CASSPPEASGFSYEQYF. The full variable domain, in which reference TRBV18 and TRBJ2-7 provide the parts outside the CDR3, is NAGVMQNPRHLVRRRGQEARLRCSPMKGHSHVYWYRQLPEEGLKFMVYLQKENIIDESGMPKERFSAEFPKEGPSILRIQQVVRGDSAAYFCASSPPEASGFSYEQYFGPGTRLTVT.

This chain links TRBV10-2 with TRBJ2-6, with 12 nucleotides matching TRBD2. In germline, CDR1 is WSHSY, CDR2 SAAADI. CDR3 length: 20 amino acids. V lost 4 bases and J lost 1; bases outside the gene matches: 11. The CDR3 DNA reads as TGCGCCAGCAGTGGGCCTCCCGGGACTAGCGGGCCGTCTGGGGCCAACGTCCTGACTTTC. Its translation: CASSGPPGTSGPSGANVLTF.

This clone was counted only a few times. This chain uses TRBV4-3 with TRBJ2-2; 7 bases align to TRBD1. Germline lookup yields CDR1 LGHNA and CDR2 YSLEER. The junction had 5 bases not matched to a gene; V was cut back by 0 bases and J by 4 bases. CDR3 length equals 16 residues. The CDR3: CASSQDRSGGTGELFF. The CDR3 nucleotides read TGCGCCAGCAGCCAAGATCGTTCAGGGGGCACCGGGGAGCTGTTTTTT.

This clone is a singleton in its sample. V and J are TRBV9 and TRBJ2-2; 10 bases agree with TRBD2. CDR1 and CDR2 from the germline V gene are SGDLS and YYNGEE. V was pared by 6 bases and J by 7 bases, with 9 bases of the junction left unmatched. The CDR3 runs to 15 residues. CDR3 nucleotides: TGTGCCAGCAACCCTCGGACTAGCGGTGACGGGGAGCTGTTTTTT. Its protein is CASNPRTSGDGELFF.

The chain combines TRBV27 with TRBJ2-1, with 11 nucleotides matching TRBD2. The V and J ends lost 3 bases and 8 bases, in that order; junction bases with no gene match: 3. Looked up from germline, CDR1 is MNHEY and CDR2 is SMNVEV (reference sequence). The CDR3 totals 14 residues. The CDR3 DNA reads TGTGCCAGCAGTTTTAGCGGGAGGGGGGATGAGCAGTTCTTC. This gives the protein CASSFSGRGDEQFF.

The V gene is TRBV13, the J gene TRBJ2-3, with a possible D match to TRBD2 (6 bases). The CDR3 length is 14 residues. Germline V gene lookup returns CDR1 PRHDT and CDR2 FYEKMQ (reference sequence). The V gene lost 1 base and the J gene lost 4 bases, with 9 bases spanning the gap. The CDR3: CASSLDGGADTQYF. The CDR3, as DNA: TGTGCCAGCAGCTTAGACGGGGGAGCAGATACGCAGTATTTT.

CDR3 in amino acids: CAISAGVDNEQFF. The DNA of the CDR3 is TGTGCCATCAGTGCGGGAGTGGACAATGAGCAGTTCTTC. V gene TRBV10-3 combines with J gene TRBJ2-1, with D maybe TRBD2 (6 bases). The V end lost 4 bases, the J end lost 5 bases, and 9 bases lay between the germline ends. The CDR3 is 13 residues long. Germline lookup yields CDR1 ENHRY and CDR2 SYGVKD.

This rearrangement joins TRBV30 to TRBJ2-3, with D perhaps TRBD2 (6 bases). There are 14 residues in the CDR3. CDR1 and CDR2 (germline): GTSNPN, SVGIG (reference sequence). Trimming took off 3 bases at V and 4 bases at J, with 14 bases between the two ends. The CDR3 reads CAWSPTGVADTQYF. The DNA of the CDR3 is TGTGCCTGGAGCCCAACGGGAGTAGCAGATACGCAGTATTTT.

The chain has TRBV28 and TRBJ2-3, with no clear D. This CDR3 has 13 amino acids. Per the germline V gene, CDR1 is MDHEN and CDR2 is SYDVKM. V was pared by 6 bases and J by 2 bases, with 9 bases between. The CDR3 sequence: CASSPILTDTQYF. In DNA, the CDR3 is TGTGCCAGCAGCCCGATACTCACAGATACGCAGTATTTT.

A single count supports this clone. The V and J genes are TRBV11-2 and TRBJ1-1; 8 nucleotides match TRBD1. Per germline, CDR1 SGHAT and CDR2 FQNNGV. V shed 3 bases and J 1 base; nucleotides not matched to a gene: 1. The CDR3 loop spans 14 amino acids. CDR3 bases: TGTGCCAGCAGCTTGGGACAGGAGAACACTGAAGCTTTCTTT. It yields the protein CASSLGQENTEAFF.

The chain carries TRBV28 and TRBJ1-1, with D unclear. Trimming shortened V by 2 bases and J by 0 bases, and 13 bases separated the two germline ends. The CDR3 is 16 amino acids. CDR1 MDHEN and CDR2 SYDVKM come from the germline V gene. In DNA, the CDR3 is TGTGCCAGCAGTTTAAGGGAGACGCCGATGAACACTGAAGCTTTCTTT. Amino acids: CASSLRETPMNTEAFF.